This entry lists 26 T cell receptor beta chains sequenced from one sample in a study of T cell repertoires in cytomegalovirus infection. For these TCRs, the target antigens are not known. TCRdb independently ran MiXCR on the reads; one entry per CDR3 protein. The sample holds about 500,000 distinct CDR3 sequences; around a third are singletons and the top ten take roughly 15%. The sample in question was cultured PBMCs, obtained from culture after CMV antigen stimulation. Every receptor here comes from a human donor in good health (CMV status not recorded). Some clones in this sample may be carry-over from other donors' samples.

The V call is TRBV19, the J call TRBJ2-2, with D unclear. Germline loops: CDR1 LNHDA, CDR2 SQIVND (reference sequence). This CDR3 region has 15 residues. The V and J ends lost 3 bases and 1 base respectively, with 9 bases between them. In nucleotides, the CDR3 is TGTGCCAGTAGTATCCTTCCGGGGAACACCGGGGAGCTGTTTTTT. Protein sequence: CASSILPGNTGELFF. Full variable domain (outside the CDR3, taken from reference TRBV19 and TRBJ2-2): DGGITQSPKYLFRKEGQNVTLSCEQNLNHDAMYWYRQDPGQGLRLIYYSQIVNDFQKGDIAEGYSVSREKKESFPLTVTSAQKNPTAFYLCASSILPGNTGELFFGEGSRLTVL.

The sample holds a few counts of this clonotype. The rearrangement uses TRBV28 and TRBJ1-6; no definite D call. CDR3 length: 12 amino acids. Per the germline V gene, CDR1 is MDHEN and CDR2 is SYDVKM. Trimming took 6 bases from V and 7 from J, leaving 7 bases between them. The CDR3 is CASRGPNSPLHF. As DNA, the CDR3 is TGTGCCAGCAGAGGTCCCAATTCACCCCTCCACTTT.

This clonotype has only a few counts. The chain links TRBV7-9 to TRBJ2-6; D is uncertain. The V end was cut by 7 bases, the J end by 0 bases, with 4 bases between. This CDR3 has 13 amino acids. CDR1 is SEHNR, CDR2 FQNEAQ, per germline (reference sequence). CDR3 sequence: CASTHSGANVLTF. DNA for the CDR3: TGTGCCAGCACCCACTCTGGGGCCAACGTCCTGACTTTC.

The chain uses TRBV7-6 and TRBJ1-3; 10 bases agree with TRBD1. The CDR3 loop spans 16 amino acids. CDR1 SGHVS and CDR2 FNYEAQ come from the germline V gene. J gave up 7 bases and V 7 bases, and 13 bases lay outside the gene matches. The CDR3 loop reads CASTQPDRGTGNTIYF. The CDR3 DNA sequence: TGTGCCAGCACCCAACCGGACAGGGGGACGGGGAACACCATATATTTT.

The gene calls are TRBV27 and TRBJ2-1; 12 bases map to TRBD1. Germline trimming cut 8 bases from V and 7 bases from J; bases unmatched to any gene: 3. The CDR3 runs 13 residues. The germline V gene has CDR1 MNHEY and CDR2 SMNVEV (reference sequence). The DNA of the CDR3 is TGTGCCAGCGGGGACAGGGGGCAAAATGAGCAGTTCTTC. It is translated as CASGDRGQNEQFF.

The chain has TRBV4-3 and TRBJ2-7, with D possibly being TRBD2 (5 bases). The V and J ends lost 5 bases and 5 bases respectively, with 13 bases between them. Germline CDR1 is LGHNA and CDR2 is YSLEER. The CDR3 is made up of 13 amino acids. The CDR3 sequence: CASSRELIDEQYF. The DNA for the CDR3 is TGCGCCAGCAGCAGGGAGTTGATCGACGAGCAGTACTTC.

CDR3 nucleotide sequence: TGTGCCAGCAGCTTCCGCAGGTTAAGCACTGAAGCTTTCTTT. Translated, it gives CASSFRRLSTEAFF. The chain recombines TRBV7-2 with TRBJ1-1; unclear D gene. The V gene lost 3 bases and the J gene lost 4 bases, with 12 bases spanning the gap. Germline CDR1 reads SGHTA; CDR2 reads FQGNSA. The CDR3 is 14 residues long.

The chain is built from TRBV9 and TRBJ2-1; D remains ambiguous. CDR1 is SGDLS, CDR2 YYNGEE, per germline. This CDR3 spans 14 amino acids. V was pared by 0 bases and J by 6 bases, with 10 bases between. CDR3 DNA sequence: TGTGCCAGCAGCGTAGGGGGTTTGACCAATGAGCAGTTCTTC. Amino acids: CASSVGGLTNEQFF.

The J gene is TRBJ2-5, the V gene TRBV12-3 or TRBV12-4, with D uncertain. The CDR3 consists of 12 residues. Trimming left V 3 bases short and J 4 bases short, with 6 bases between. CDR3 DNA: TGTGCCAGCAGTTTGGCGGTAGAGACCCAGTACTTC. Translation gives CASSLAVETQYF.

The table lists this clonotype with many counts. This chain links TRBV7-2 with TRBJ2-7; perhaps TRBD1 as D (6 bases). The CDR3 sequence is 13 residues long. Germline V gene sequence: CDR1 SGHTA, CDR2 FQGNSA. The V gene lost 4 bases and the J gene lost 7 bases, with 14 bases spanning the gap. The CDR3 here is CASSSQGTLEQYV. CDR3 nucleotides: TGTGCCAGCAGCTCCCAGGGGACCTTGGAGCAGTACGTC.

This clonotype was found a few times. The chain combines TRBV7-2 with TRBJ2-4, with no clear D. V lost 2 bases, J lost 0 bases, and 11 bases lay in between. CDR3 length: 16 residues. Germline V CDR1 and CDR2: SGHTA, FQGNSA. The CDR3 DNA follows: TGTGCCAGCAGCTTAAAAGCAGTAATAGCCAAAAACATTCAGTACTTC. Protein sequence: CASSLKAVIAKNIQYF.

This sequence joins TRBV5-1 and TRBJ2-1; no clear D. This CDR3 spans 14 amino acids. The V end lost 4 bases, the J end lost 6 bases, and 14 bases lay between the germline ends. The V gene's germline CDR1 is SGHRS and CDR2 YFSETQ. The CDR3 loop is CASSRQIAGNEQFF. In nucleotides, the CDR3 is TGCGCCAGCAGCCGGCAGATCGCCGGCAATGAGCAGTTCTTC.

The sample holds many counts of this clonotype. The chain has TRBV6-1 and TRBJ2-7; 9 positions agree with TRBD1. The V gene's germline CDR1 is MNHNS and CDR2 SASEGT. V was pared by 5 bases and J by 3 bases, with 8 bases of the junction left unmatched. CDR3 size: 15 residues. CDR3 sequence reads: CASSSPGTGIYEQYV. In nucleotides, the CDR3 is TGTGCCAGCAGTTCACCCGGGACAGGGATCTACGAGCAGTACGTC.

The chain is built from TRBV4-2 and TRBJ2-7, with D perhaps given as TRBD1 or TRBD2 (5 bases each). V lost 1 base to trimming and J lost 3 bases, with 22 bases between them. In germline, CDR1 is LGHNA, CDR2 YNFKEQ. The CDR3 has 18 residues. As DNA, the CDR3 is TGTGCCAGCAGCCAAGGTGTTTCTGAGGGGACGCTTGGCTACGAGCAGTACTTC. This codes for CASSQGVSEGTLGYEQYF.

The rearrangement joins TRBV6-1 to TRBJ2-3; 9 bases map to TRBD1. The V gene's germline CDR1 is MNHNS and CDR2 SASEGT. The CDR3 runs 20 residues. The V gene end was trimmed by 0 bases and the J gene end by 2 bases; junction bases not matched to a gene: 15. The CDR3 here is CASSEANWVPQGAITDTQYF. For the CDR3, the DNA is TGTGCCAGCAGTGAAGCGAATTGGGTTCCACAGGGGGCAATCACAGATACGCAGTATTTT.

This clonotype was picked up a small number of times. The chain recombines TRBV29-1 with TRBJ2-2, with 7 bases that match TRBD2. J lost 1 base, V lost 5 bases, and 7 bases had no gene match. The CDR3 extends over 15 amino acids. Germline V CDR1 and CDR2: SQVTM, ANQGSEA. The DNA for the CDR3 is TGCAGCGTTCGCGTTGCGGGAGAGAACACCGGGGAGCTGTTTTTT. Its translation is CSVRVAGENTGELFF.

This clonotype turned up a few times. The gene calls are TRBV27 and TRBJ2-7; 16 nucleotides match TRBD2. V lost 0 bases to trimming and J lost 0 bases; unmatched junction nucleotides: 8. CDR1 is MNHEY, CDR2 SMNVEV, per germline (reference sequence). The CDR3 contains 20 residues. CDR3 region: CASSLSIPGLAGGSSYEQYF. In DNA, the CDR3 is TGTGCCAGCAGTTTATCGATCCCGGGACTAGCGGGAGGGAGCTCCTACGAGCAGTACTTC.

This clonotype has only one observation. The chain links TRBV7-2 to TRBJ2-7, with 11 bases matching TRBD2. Trimming at V came to 5 bases and at J to 3 bases, leaving 15 bases not matched to a gene. CDR1 is SGHTA and CDR2 is FQGNSA in the germline V gene. The CDR3 consists of 18 residues. CDR3 sequence: CASSRTGTSGQIFYEQYF. Here the CDR3 DNA reads TGTGCCAGCAGCCGTACCGGGACTAGCGGACAAATCTTCTACGAGCAGTACTTC.

V is TRBV10-2 and J is TRBJ1-2; TRBD1 might be the D (6 bases). There are 13 residues in the CDR3. V was cut by 7 bases and J by 3 bases, with 12 bases left in between. Germline values: CDR1 WSHSY, CDR2 SAAADI. The CDR3 sequence is CASTRGADYGYTF. The DNA for the CDR3 is TGCGCCAGCACTCGGGGGGCTGACTATGGCTACACCTTC.

Points on this clonotype: No conserved phenylalanine or tryptophan is present at the end of the CDR3, so a read error is the likely explanation. The rearrangement uses TRBV5-1 and TRBJ2-1; D may be TRBD2 (6 bases). Trimming took 6 bases from V and 8 from J, leaving 18 bases between them. The germline CDR1 and CDR2 sequences are SGHRS and YFSETQ. This CDR3 is built from 14 residues. CDR3 amino acids: CASKLAILVHEQFY. The CDR3 nucleotides are TGCGCCAGCAAGCTAGCGATTCTGGTGCATGAGCAGTTCTAC.

The chain couples TRBV7-2 to TRBJ2-1, with D tentatively TRBD1 (6 bases). This CDR3 has 16 amino acids. V dropped 5 bases and J dropped 4 bases, with 18 bases sitting between them. CDR1 is SGHTA and CDR2 is FQGNSA in the germline V gene. The CDR3 DNA follows: TGTGCCAGCAGCCCAGTAATAGGGGGAACTTACAATGAGCAGTTCTTC. Protein product: CASSPVIGGTYNEQFF.

This clonotype has more than one count but fewer than ten. V gene TRBV4-2 combines with J gene TRBJ2-1; the match to TRBD2 covers 9 bases. The length of the CDR3 is 17 residues. The V gene's germline CDR1 is LGHNA and CDR2 YNFKEQ. V trimming: 4 bases; J trimming: 0 bases; junction bases outside the gene matches: 7. The chain's CDR3 is CASSLRLAASSYNEQFF. The CDR3 nucleotides read TGTGCCAGCAGCCTCCGACTAGCGGCTAGCTCCTACAATGAGCAGTTCTTC.

There are a few counts of this clonotype. CDR3 nucleotides: TGCGCCAGCAGCCAGGGGGTGGTAGATACGCAGTATTTT. This encodes CASSQGVVDTQYF. The chain has TRBV4-3 and TRBJ2-3; D may match TRBD1 or TRBD2 (5 bases each). Germline loops: CDR1 LGHNA, CDR2 YSLEER. V lost 3 bases and J 5 bases, leaving 9 bases between the germline ends. This CDR3 has 13 residues.

Comment on this clonotype: It may be a read error: a sequence one base away is much more abundant. The J gene is TRBJ2-5, the V gene TRBV7-2; 13 bases map to TRBD2. With 1 base clipped from V and 4 bases from J, the junction kept 6 bases outside the gene matches. CDR3 length: 17 amino acids. Per the germline V gene, CDR1 is SGHTA and CDR2 is FQGNSA. The CDR3 sequence is CASSLDGLAGEGETQYF. CDR3 in DNA: TGTGCCAGCAGCTTAGACGGACTAGCGGGAGAGGGAGAGACCCAGTACTTC. The entire variable domain, with the rest obtained from reference TRBV7-2 and TRBJ2-5, is as follows: GAGVSQSPSNKVTEKGKDVELRCDPISGHTALYWYRQSLGQGLEFLIYFQGNSAPDKSGLPSDRFSAERTGGSVSTLTIQRTQQEDSAVYLCASSLDGLAGEGETQYFGPGTRLLVL.

The genes are TRBV12-3 or TRBV12-4 and TRBJ2-1, with D perhaps matching TRBD2 (7 bases). Trimming pared 1 base from V and 5 bases from J, leaving 15 bases between. The CDR3 is 16 residues long. Here the CDR3 DNA reads TGTGCCAGCAGTTTAGATCCAAGCGGGACACACAATGAGCAGTTCTTC. This gives the protein CASSLDPSGTHNEQFF.

A note on this clonotype: Being one base from a much bigger clone, this may be a read error. The rearrangement links TRBV7-6 to TRBJ1-2, with D unresolved. Trimming took 0 bases from V and 11 from J, leaving 13 bases between them. This CDR3 has 13 amino acids. Germline CDR1 SGHVS, CDR2 FNYEAQ. CDR3 nucleotides: TGTGCCAGCAGCTTAGCCTTAGGGAGGAAGTACACCTTC. Translated: CASSLALGRKYTF. Supplemented by reference TRBV7-6 and TRBJ1-2, the full variable domain reads GAGVSQSPRYKVTKRGQDVALRCDPISGHVSLYWYRQALGQGPEFLTYFNYEAQQDKSGLPNDRFSAERPEGSISTLTIQRTEQRDSAMYRCASSLALGRKYTFGSGTRLTVV.